One sample yielded the 7 T cell receptor beta chains listed below, sequenced in a study of OX40 agonist ivuxolimab in advanced cancers. The library was produced with the immunoSEQ multiplex PCR assay. TCRdb re-hosts the immuneACCESS table, in-frame sequences only. Its copies lack some clones; in the studies checked, an unresolved V gene accounts for under half of them, and the cause for the rest is not known. The sample table lists under 90,000 clones, roughly 91% of them with a count of one. Approximately 14% of the sample is in the top ten clones. Sequencing was performed on CD4+ or CD8+ T cells sorted from blood, taken in a trial of the OX40 agonist ivuxolimab. The receptors were gathered from an adult with an advanced solid tumor such as melanoma, head and neck, liver or kidney cancer.

The table lists this clone with a few counts. This CDR3 fails to terminate in the conserved phenylalanine or tryptophan, so it likely reflects a read error. It is unclear where the CDR3 begins or ends on the DNA, so no DNA is shown, and the CDR3 is as TCRdb lists it. This chain links TRBV6-5 with TRBJ1-1; TRBD1 was called by the table and not checked on the DNA. Including both end residues, the CDR3 is 9 amino acids long. Germline assignment: CDR1 MNHEY and CDR2 SVGAGI. The CDR3 sequence: CAGYGDSIG.

V gene TRBV4-1 combines with J gene TRBJ1-2; D possibly corresponds to TRBD1 (6 bases). Looked up from germline, CDR1 is MGHRA and CDR2 is YSYEKL. This CDR3 has 17 residues. The germline V and J ends were trimmed by 0 bases and 6 bases, with 20 bases remaining between them. This chain's CDR3 is CASSQEPGVLTMHGYTF. CDR3 bases: TGCGCCAGCAGCCAAGAACCAGGGGTGTTGACTATGCATGGCTACACCTTC.

Details on this clone: The same CDR3 is also encoded by other DNA sequences in this sample. V gene TRBV19 combines with J gene TRBJ1-1; 8 nucleotides agree with TRBD1. Germline loops: CDR1 LNHDA, CDR2 SQIVND (reference sequence). With 6 bases clipped from V and 1 base from J, the junction kept 4 bases outside the gene matches. The CDR3 totals 14 residues. CDR3 coding DNA: TGTGCCAGTAGCCTAGGACAGGGGAACACTGAAGCTTTCTTT. Translated, it gives CASSLGQGNTEAFF.

The chain carries TRBV4-1 and TRBJ2-3; the match to TRBD2 covers 11 bases. In germline, CDR1 is MGHRA, CDR2 YSYEKL. V gave up 1 base and J gave up 4 bases; unmatched junction bases: 1. The CDR3 contains 15 residues. The DNA of the CDR3 is TGCGCCAGCAGCCAAGCTAGCGGGAGGTCAGATACGCAGTATTTT. This encodes CASSQASGRSDTQYF.

The J gene is TRBJ2-1, the V gene TRBV11-2; 10 nucleotides line up with TRBD1. The ends lost 5 bases at V and 7 bases at J; junction bases unmatched: 8. CDR3 length equals 15 residues. In germline, CDR1 is SGHAT, CDR2 FQNNGV. This CDR3 reads CASSLTGGAWNEQFF. The DNA of the CDR3 is TGTGCCAGCAGCCTGACAGGGGGCGCTTGGAATGAGCAGTTCTTC.

This chain links TRBV28 with TRBJ2-2; a possible D gene is TRBD2 (6 bases). Trimming removed 3 bases at V and 5 bases at J, with 13 bases between. The CDR3 length is 15 residues. Germline CDR1 is MDHEN and CDR2 is SYDVKM. The CDR3 sequence is CASSFKAGRTGELFF. In DNA, the CDR3 is TGTGCCAGCAGTTTTAAGGCGGGACGGACCGGGGAGCTGTTTTTT.

The V and J genes are TRBV9 and TRBJ2-5, with TRBD2 matching 7 bases. Germline CDR1 SGDLS, CDR2 YYNGEE. This CDR3 spans 14 amino acids. J lost 5 bases, V lost 0 bases, and 4 bases had no gene match. The CDR3 loop reads CASSVGLAEETQYF. The CDR3, as DNA: TGTGCCAGCAGCGTAGGCCTAGCGGAGGAGACCCAGTACTTC.